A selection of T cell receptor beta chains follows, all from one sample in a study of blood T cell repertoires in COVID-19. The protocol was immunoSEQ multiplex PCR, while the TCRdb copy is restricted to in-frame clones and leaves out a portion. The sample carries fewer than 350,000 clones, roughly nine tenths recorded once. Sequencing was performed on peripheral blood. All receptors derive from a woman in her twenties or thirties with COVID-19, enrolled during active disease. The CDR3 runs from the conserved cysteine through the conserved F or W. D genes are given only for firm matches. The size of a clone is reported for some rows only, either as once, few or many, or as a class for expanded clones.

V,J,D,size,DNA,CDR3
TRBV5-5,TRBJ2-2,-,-,TGTGCCAGCAGCCGGGACACCTTATTAAACACCGGGGAGCTGTTTTTT,CASSRDTLLNTGELFF
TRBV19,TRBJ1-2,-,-,TGTGCCACCTGGGACATTCACTATGGCTACACCTTC,CATWDIHYGYTF
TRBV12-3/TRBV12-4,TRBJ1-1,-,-,TGTGCCAGCAGCCCCCCTGACTCGGCACAAGCTTTCTTT,CASSPPDSAQAFF
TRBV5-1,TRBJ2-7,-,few,TGCGCCAGCAGCTTGGGACAGGCCTCCTACGAGCAGTACTTC,CASSLGQASYEQYF
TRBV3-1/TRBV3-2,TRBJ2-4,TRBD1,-,TGTGCCAGCAGCCACCGGACAGGGGGAATCAAAAACATTCAGTACTTC,CASSHRTGGIKNIQYF
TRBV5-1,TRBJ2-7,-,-,TGCGCCAGCAGCTTGGTAGGGGACGAGCAGTACTTC,CASSLVGDEQYF
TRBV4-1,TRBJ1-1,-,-,TGCGCCAGCAGCCGACTAGAGCAGCAAGCCAAAGCTTTCTTT,CASSRLEQQAKAFF
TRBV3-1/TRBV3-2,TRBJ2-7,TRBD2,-,TGTGCCAGCAGCCAAGATTTTACGGGGGGGCGTTTTTACGAGCAGTACTTC,CASSQDFTGGRFYEQYF
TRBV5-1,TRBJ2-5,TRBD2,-,TGCGCCAGCAGCCCAACTAGCGGGGGGCCCTCAGCGACCCAGTACTTC,CASSPTSGGPSATQYF
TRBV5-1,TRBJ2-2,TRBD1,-,TGCGCCAGCAGCTTGTCGGTGGGAGGACAGGGGGCTTCCGGGGAGCTGTTTTTT,CASSLSVGGQGASGELFF
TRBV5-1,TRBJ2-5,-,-,TGCGCCAGCAGCTTCTTCCCCAGGGTGGAAGAGACCCAGTACTTC,CASSFFPRVEETQYF
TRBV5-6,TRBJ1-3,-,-,TGTGCCAGCAGCTGGGGGGTCTCATCCAGCTCTGGAAACACCATATATTTT,CASSWGVSSSSGNTIYF
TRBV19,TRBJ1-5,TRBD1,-,TGTGCCAGTAGTACAGGGGGCTTAATGGGTCAGCCCCAGCATTTT,CASSTGGLMGQPQHF
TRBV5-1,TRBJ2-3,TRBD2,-,TGCGCCAGCAGCCGGACTAGCGGGGGGGGCACAGATACGCAGTATTTT,CASSRTSGGGTDTQYF
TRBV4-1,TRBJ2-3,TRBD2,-,TGCGCCAGCAGCCAGCCACCGGGGGGGGCCTACACAGATACGCAGTATTTT,CASSQPPGGAYTDTQYF
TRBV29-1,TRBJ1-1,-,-,TGCAGCGTTGAGCGGCCTCTGAACACTGAAGCTTTCTTT,CSVERPLNTEAFF
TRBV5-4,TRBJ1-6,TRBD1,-,TGTGCCAGCACCAATAGACGACAGGGAGGAGAGTCACCCCTCCACTTT,CASTNRRQGGESPLHF
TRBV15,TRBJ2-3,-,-,TGTGCCACCATCCCAGCGTACGCGGGGACAGATACGCAGTATTTT,CATIPAYAGTDTQYF
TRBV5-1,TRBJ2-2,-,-,TGCGCCAGCAGCTTGGGGGGCACGAACACCGGGGAGCTGTTTTTT,CASSLGGTNTGELFF
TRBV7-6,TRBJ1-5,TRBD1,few,TGTGCCAGCAGCTCCCAAACAGGGGGCGGACAGCCCCAGCATTTT,CASSSQTGGGQPQHF
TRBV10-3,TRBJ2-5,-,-,TGTGCCATCAGTGACGGTGGAGAGACCCAGTACTTC,CAISDGGETQYF
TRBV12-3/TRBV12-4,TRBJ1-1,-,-,TGTGCCAGCACCGTACAGGGATTGTCTGAAGCTTTCTTT,CASTVQGLSEAFF
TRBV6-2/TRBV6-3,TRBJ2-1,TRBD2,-,TGTGCCAGCAGTTACCCGTTTTCCGGGGGGGGACTGTCGAGTGAGCAGTTCTTC,CASSYPFSGGGLSSEQFF
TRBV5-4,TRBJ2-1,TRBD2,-,TGTGCCAGCAGCCCGCTGACTAGCGGCAATGAGCAGTTCTTC,CASSPLTSGNEQFF
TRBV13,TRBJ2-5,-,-,TGTGCCAGCAGCTTAGACAGGGAAGAGACCCAGTACTTC,CASSLDREETQYF
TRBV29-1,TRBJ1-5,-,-,TGCAGCGTTGTGGAGGGGCAGGGCGACTATCAGCCCCAGCATTTT,CSVVEGQGDYQPQHF
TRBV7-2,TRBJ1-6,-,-,TGTGCCAGCAGCTTAGGAGTAACTACCCTCCACTTT,CASSLGVTTLHF
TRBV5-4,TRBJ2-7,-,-,TGTGCCAGCAGCCCCGGACAGTTATACGAGCAGTACTTC,CASSPGQLYEQYF
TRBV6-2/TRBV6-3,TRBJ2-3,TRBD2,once,TGTGCCAGCAGTCCGACTAGCAGGGATACGCAGTATTTT,CASSPTSRDTQYF
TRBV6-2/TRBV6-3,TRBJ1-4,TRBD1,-,TGTGCCAGCAGCAGAGACAGGGTTGAAAAACTGTTTTTT,CASSRDRVEKLFF
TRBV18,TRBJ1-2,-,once,TGTGCCAGCTCCCCTGCTACTGAAAACTATGGCTACACCTTC,CASSPATENYGYTF
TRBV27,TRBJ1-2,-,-,TGTGCCAGCAGTATGAACGGGTATGGCTACACCTTC,CASSMNGYGYTF
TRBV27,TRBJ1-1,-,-,TGTGCCAGCAGGTACGGACAGAGCAACACTGAAGCTTTCTTT,CASRYGQSNTEAFF
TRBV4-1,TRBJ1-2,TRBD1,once,TGCGCCAGCAGGCCTATACTCCTCGACAGGGCCTATGGCTACACCTTC,CASRPILLDRAYGYTF
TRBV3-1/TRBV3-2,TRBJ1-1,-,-,TGTGCCAGCAGCCGGTCCAGAAACACTGAAGCTTTCTTT,CASSRSRNTEAFF
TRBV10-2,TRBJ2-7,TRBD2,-,TGCGCCAGCAGTGAGGTGGTAGCGGGGGCCTACGAGCAGTACTTC,CASSEVVAGAYEQYF
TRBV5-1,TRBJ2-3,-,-,TGCGCCAGCAGCTTGGAAACACCCCTCCGCGGAGATACGCAGTATTTT,CASSLETPLRGDTQYF
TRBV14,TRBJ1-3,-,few,TGTGCCAGCAGCCAAGGTTCGGCGGGAGGAAACACCATATATTTT,CASSQGSAGGNTIYF
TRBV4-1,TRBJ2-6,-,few,TGCGCCAGCAGCCCCCCGGTGGGGGCCAACGTCCTGACTTTC,CASSPPVGANVLTF
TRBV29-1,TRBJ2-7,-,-,TGCAGCGTTCGCCCTTCTAGAGCGAGGGCCTACGAGCAGTACTTC,CSVRPSRARAYEQYF
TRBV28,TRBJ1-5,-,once,TGTGCCAGCCGTCAGGAGGCGGGGTTCCATCAGCCCCAGCATTTT,CASRQEAGFHQPQHF
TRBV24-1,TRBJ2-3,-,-,TGTGCCACCAGTGATTCGACTAGAGATACGCAGTATTTT,CATSDSTRDTQYF
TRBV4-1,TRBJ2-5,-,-,TGCGCCAGCAGCCAGCACAGGATGGTAGAGACCCAGTACTTC,CASSQHRMVETQYF
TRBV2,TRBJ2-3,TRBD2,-,TGTGCCAGCACCGGGACTAAGCAGTATTTT,CASTGTKQYF
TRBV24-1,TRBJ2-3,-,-,TGTGCCACCAGTGATTTTGGTGGGGCGGAAGATACGCAGTATTTT,CATSDFGGAEDTQYF
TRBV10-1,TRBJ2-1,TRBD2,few,TGCGCCAGCAGTCTAGCCGGGACTAGCGGCTACAATGAGCAGTTCTTC,CASSLAGTSGYNEQFF
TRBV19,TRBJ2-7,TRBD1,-,TGTGCCAGTACCATCGGCGTAGGGACAGGCTACGAGCAGTACTTC,CASTIGVGTGYEQYF